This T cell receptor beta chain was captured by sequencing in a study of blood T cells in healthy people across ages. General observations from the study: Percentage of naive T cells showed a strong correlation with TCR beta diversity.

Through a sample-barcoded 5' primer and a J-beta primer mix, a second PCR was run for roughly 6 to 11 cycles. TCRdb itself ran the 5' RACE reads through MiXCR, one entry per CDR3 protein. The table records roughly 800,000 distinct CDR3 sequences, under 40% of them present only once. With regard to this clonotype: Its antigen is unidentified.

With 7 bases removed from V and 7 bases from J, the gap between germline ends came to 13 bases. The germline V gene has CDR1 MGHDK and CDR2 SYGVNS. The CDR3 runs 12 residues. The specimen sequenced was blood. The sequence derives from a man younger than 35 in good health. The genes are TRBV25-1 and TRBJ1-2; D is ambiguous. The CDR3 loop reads CASNKPSGGYTF. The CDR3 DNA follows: TGTGCCAGCAACAAGCCATCGGGTGGCTACACCTTC.